A selection of T cell receptor beta chains follows, all from one sample in a study of T cells expressing NK-cell markers. TCRdb reanalyzed the 5' RACE reads and collapses them to one entry per CDR3 protein, without DNA. In total, the table holds about 460,000 distinct CDR3 sequences. The sequencing sample was made of blood T cells: a sorted CD56 or NKG2C T cell subset, CD4+ or CD8+ T cells, or bulk PBMC T cells (not recorded which). The source is a woman between 50 and 59 years old in good health. Both conserved end residues are part of each CDR3. Fields, in order: J gene, V gene, CDR3 protein.

J: TRBJ2-3; V: TRBV24-1; CDR3: CATSDLSLAQGTYF
J: TRBJ1-2; V: TRBV4-1; CDR3: CASSQVVAYYGYTF
J: TRBJ2-5; V: TRBV28; CDR3: CASNDGAGIQETQYF
J: TRBJ1-1; V: TRBV18; CDR3: CASSPDLLIAEAFF
J: TRBJ2-1; V: TRBV6-4; CDR3: CASSDSVRGRFSEQFF
J: TRBJ2-5; V: TRBV19; CDR3: CATRLAGKETQYF
J: TRBJ2-2; V: TRBV5-1; CDR3: CASSLRGQGYTGELFF
J: TRBJ2-1; V: TRBV3-1; CDR3: CASSQDRSDRVLSNEQFF
J: TRBJ2-1; V: TRBV20-1; CDR3: CSASVSTYEQFF
J: TRBJ2-4; V: TRBV11-3; CDR3: CASSARQGAINIQYF
J: TRBJ1-4; V: TRBV29-1; CDR3: CSASVGEKLFF
J: TRBJ1-5; V: TRBV7-8; CDR3: CASSLQAQPQHF